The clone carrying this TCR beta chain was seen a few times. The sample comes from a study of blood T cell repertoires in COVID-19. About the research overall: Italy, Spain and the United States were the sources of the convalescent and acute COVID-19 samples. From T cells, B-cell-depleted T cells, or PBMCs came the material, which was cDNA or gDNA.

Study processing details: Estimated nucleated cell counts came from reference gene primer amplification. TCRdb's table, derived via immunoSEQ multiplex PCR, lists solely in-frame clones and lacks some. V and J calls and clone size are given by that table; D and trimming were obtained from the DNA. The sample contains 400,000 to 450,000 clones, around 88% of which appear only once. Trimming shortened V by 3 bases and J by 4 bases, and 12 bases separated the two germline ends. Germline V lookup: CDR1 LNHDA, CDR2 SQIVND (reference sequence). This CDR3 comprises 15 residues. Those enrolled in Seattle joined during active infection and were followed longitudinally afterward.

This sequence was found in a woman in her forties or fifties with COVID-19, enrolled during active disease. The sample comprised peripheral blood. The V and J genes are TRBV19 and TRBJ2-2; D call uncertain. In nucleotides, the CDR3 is TGTGCCAGTAGTATGCTGCAGGTGGGCACCGGGGAGCTGTTTTTT. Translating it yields CASSMLQVGTGELFF.